This T cell receptor (beta chain) originates from a study of T cells after yellow fever vaccination. At the level of the study: It was SMART-Seq v4 Ultra Low Input that prepared the fractions with low cell numbers.

This clonotype was counted many times. MiXCR, applied by TCRdb to the 5' RACE reads, yields one record per CDR3 protein. The sample carries some 220,000 distinct CDR3 sequences, 3% to 3.5% recorded once. Sequencing was performed on CD4+ T cells sorted from PBMCs, taken 10 days after the yellow fever booster vaccination. The receptor was isolated from a man younger than 30 who received the YFV17D yellow fever vaccine.

The chain's CDR3 is CASSTRGTGNTEAFF. DNA of the CDR3: TGTGCCAGCAGCACCCGCGGGACGGGAAACACTGAAGCTTTCTTT. The chain couples TRBV4-2 to TRBJ1-1; D is perhaps TRBD1 (5 bases). Deletions cut 5 bases from V and 2 bases from J, with 15 bases between. CDR1 is LGHNA and CDR2 is YNFKEQ in the germline V gene. The CDR3 extends over 15 amino acids.